This TCR beta chain stems from a study of control samples from healthy donors and cancer patients. Trimming removed 2 bases from V and 6 bases from J, with 10 bases in between. Germline CDR1 WSHSY, CDR2 SAAADI. The CDR3 has 14 amino acids. Assay: immunoSEQ multiplex PCR; the TCRdb copy retains only in-frame clones and omits some. The sample yields fewer than 80,000 clones, 90% seen once. This receptor was obtained from a man in his 60s with colorectal cancer. This chain connects TRBV10-2 to TRBJ2-2; weak D call: TRBD2 (6 bases). The sequenced material came from PBMCs. CDR3 coding DNA: TGCGCCAGCAGTGAGAATCGGAGGGCCGGGGAGCTGTTTTTT. This sequence encodes CASSENRRAGELFF.